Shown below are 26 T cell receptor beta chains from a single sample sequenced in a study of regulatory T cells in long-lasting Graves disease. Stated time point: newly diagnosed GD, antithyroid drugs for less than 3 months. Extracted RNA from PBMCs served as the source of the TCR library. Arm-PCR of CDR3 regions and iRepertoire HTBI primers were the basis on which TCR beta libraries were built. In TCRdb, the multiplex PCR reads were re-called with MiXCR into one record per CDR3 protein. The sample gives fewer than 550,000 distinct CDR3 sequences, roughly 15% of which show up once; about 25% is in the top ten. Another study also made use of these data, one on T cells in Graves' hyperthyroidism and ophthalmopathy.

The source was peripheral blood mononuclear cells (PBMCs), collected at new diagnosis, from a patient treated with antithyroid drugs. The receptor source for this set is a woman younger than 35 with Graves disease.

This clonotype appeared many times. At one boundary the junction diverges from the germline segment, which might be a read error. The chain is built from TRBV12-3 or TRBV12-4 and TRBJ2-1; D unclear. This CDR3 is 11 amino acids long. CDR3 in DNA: TGTGCCAGCAGATTAGGAGATGAGCAGTTCTTC. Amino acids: CASRLGDEQFF.

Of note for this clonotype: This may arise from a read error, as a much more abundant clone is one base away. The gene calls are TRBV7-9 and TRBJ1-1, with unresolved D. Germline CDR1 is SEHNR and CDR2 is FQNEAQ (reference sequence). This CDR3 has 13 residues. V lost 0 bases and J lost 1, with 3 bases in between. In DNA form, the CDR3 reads TGTGCCAGCAGCTTAGCGTGGAACACTGAAGCTTTCTTT. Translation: CASSLAWNTEAFF.

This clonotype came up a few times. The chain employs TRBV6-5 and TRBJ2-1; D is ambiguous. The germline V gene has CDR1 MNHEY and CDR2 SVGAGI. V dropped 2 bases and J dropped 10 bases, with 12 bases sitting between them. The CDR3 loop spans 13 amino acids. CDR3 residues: CASSYIHPPEQFF. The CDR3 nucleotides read TGTGCCAGCAGTTACATACACCCGCCAGAGCAGTTCTTC.

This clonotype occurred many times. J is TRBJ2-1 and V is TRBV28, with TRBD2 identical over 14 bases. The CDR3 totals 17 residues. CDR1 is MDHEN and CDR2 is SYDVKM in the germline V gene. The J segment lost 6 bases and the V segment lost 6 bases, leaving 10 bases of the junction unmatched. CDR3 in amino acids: CASRKPGLAGEGNEQFF. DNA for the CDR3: TGTGCCAGCAGAAAGCCGGGACTAGCGGGAGAGGGCAATGAGCAGTTCTTC.

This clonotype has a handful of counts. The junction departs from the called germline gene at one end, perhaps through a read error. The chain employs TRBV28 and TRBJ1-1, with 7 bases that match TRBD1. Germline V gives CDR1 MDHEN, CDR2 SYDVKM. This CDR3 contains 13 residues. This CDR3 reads CASSIGTATGAFF. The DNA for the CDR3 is TGTGCCAGCAGTATTGGGACAGCTACTGGAGCTTTCTTT. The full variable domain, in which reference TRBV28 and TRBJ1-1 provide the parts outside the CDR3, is DVKVTQSSRYLVKRTGEKVFLECVQDMDHENMFWYRQDPGLGLRLIYFSYDVKMKEKGDIPEGYSVSREKKERFSLILESASTNQTSMYLCASSIGTATGAFFGQGTRLTVV.

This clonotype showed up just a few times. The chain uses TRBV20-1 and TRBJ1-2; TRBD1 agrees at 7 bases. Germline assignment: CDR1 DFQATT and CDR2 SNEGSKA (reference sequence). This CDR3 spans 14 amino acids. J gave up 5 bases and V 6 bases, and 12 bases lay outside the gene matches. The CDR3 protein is CSASTGPIRYGYTF. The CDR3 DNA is TGCAGTGCCTCGACAGGGCCGATCCGATATGGCTACACCTTC.

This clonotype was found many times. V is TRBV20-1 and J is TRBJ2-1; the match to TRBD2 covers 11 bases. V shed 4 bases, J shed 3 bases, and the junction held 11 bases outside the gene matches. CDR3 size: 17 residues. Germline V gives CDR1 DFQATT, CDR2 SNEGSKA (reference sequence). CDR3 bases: TGCAGTGCTACCGGGACTAGCGGATTAGTCCTCTACAATGAGCAGTTCTTC. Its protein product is CSATGTSGLVLYNEQFF.

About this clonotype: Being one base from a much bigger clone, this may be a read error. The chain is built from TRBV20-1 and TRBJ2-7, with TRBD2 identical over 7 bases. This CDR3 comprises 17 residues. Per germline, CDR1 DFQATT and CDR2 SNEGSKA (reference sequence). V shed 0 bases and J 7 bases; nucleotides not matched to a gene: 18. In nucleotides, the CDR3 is TGCAGTGCTAGAGATCCCAAAGTGGGAGGGCCGGGCTATGAGCAGTACTTC. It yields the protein CSARDPKVGGPGYEQYF.

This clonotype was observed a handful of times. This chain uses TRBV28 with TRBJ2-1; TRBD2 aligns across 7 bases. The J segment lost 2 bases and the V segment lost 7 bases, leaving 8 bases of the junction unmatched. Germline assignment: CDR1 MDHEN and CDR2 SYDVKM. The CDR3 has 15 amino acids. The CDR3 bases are TGTGCCAGCACCCCAAGCGGGAACCCCTACAATGAGCAGTTCTTC. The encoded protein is CASTPSGNPYNEQFF.

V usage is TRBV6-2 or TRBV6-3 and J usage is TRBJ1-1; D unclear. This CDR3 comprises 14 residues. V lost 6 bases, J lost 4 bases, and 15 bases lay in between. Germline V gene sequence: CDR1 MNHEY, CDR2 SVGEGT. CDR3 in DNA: TGTGCCAGCAGGGCACTGGGTTTTAGCACTGAAGCTTTCTTT. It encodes CASRALGFSTEAFF.

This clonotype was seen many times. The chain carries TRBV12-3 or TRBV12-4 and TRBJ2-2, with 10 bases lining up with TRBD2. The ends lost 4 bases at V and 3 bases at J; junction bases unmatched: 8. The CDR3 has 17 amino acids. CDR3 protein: CASSSLRLAGDTGELFF. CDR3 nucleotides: TGTGCCAGCAGTTCACTAAGGCTAGCGGGGGACACCGGGGAGCTGTTTTTT.

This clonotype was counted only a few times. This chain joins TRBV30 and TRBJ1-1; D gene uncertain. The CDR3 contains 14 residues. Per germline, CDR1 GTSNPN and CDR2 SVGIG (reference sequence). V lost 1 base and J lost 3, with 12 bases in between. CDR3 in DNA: TGTGCCTGGAGTGCCGGATATTGGGACACTGAAGCTTTCTTT. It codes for CAWSAGYWDTEAFF.

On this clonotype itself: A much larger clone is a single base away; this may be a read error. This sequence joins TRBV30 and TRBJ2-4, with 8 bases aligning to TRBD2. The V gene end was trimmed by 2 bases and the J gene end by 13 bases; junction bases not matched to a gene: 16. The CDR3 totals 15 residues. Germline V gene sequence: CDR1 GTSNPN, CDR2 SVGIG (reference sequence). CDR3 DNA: TGTGCCTGGAGTTCGTACGGGAGGGCCTACAATGAGCAGTACTTC. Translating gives CAWSSYGRAYNEQYF.

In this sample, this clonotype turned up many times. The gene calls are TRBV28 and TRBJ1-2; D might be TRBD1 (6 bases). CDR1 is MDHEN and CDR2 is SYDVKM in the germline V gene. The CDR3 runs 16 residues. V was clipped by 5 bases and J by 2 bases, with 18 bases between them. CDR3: CASSQGPGGGNYGYTF. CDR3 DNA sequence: TGTGCCAGCAGTCAGGGCCCGGGGGGGGGCAACTATGGCTACACCTTC.

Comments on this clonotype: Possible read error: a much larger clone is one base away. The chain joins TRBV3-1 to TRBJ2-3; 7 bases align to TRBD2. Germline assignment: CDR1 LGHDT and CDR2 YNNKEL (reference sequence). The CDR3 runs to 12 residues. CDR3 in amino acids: CVSSGDTDTQYF. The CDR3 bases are TGTGTCAGCAGCGGGGACACAGATACGCAGTATTTT.

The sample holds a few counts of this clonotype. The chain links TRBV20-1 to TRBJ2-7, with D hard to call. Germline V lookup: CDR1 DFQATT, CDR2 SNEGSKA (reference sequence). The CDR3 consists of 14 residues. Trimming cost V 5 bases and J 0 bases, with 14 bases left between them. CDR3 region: CSAPPDGRSYEQYF. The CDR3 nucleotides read TGCAGTGCTCCACCGGACGGCCGCTCCTACGAGCAGTACTTC.

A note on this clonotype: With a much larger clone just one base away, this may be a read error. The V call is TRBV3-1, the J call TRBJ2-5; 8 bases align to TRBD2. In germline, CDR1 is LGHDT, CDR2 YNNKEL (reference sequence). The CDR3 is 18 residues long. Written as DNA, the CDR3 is TGTGCCACCAGCCAAGACCCGCGGCAGCTAGCGGGTTCACAGACCCAGTACTTC. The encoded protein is CATSQDPRQLAGSQTQYF.

The CDR3 region is CASSELRQVSGNTIYF. As DNA, the CDR3 is TGTGCCAGCAGTGAATTAAGACAGGTCTCTGGAAACACCATATATTTT. The V call is TRBV6-1, the J call TRBJ1-3; possibly TRBD1 for D (6 bases). V was trimmed by 2 bases and J by 0 bases, leaving 11 bases between them. The CDR3 covers 16 residues. CDR1 and CDR2 from the germline V gene are MNHNS and SASEGT.

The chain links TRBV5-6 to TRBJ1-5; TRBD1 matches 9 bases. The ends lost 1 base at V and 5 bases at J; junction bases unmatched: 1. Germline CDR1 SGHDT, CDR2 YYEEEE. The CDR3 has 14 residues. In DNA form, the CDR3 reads TGTGCCAGCAGCTTGTGGGACAGGGATCAGCCCCAGCATTTT. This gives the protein CASSLWDRDQPQHF.

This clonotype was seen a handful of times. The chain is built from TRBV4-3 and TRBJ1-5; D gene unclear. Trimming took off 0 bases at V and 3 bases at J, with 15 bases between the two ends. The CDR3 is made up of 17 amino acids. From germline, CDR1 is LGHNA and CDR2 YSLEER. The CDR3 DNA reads TGCGCCAGCAGCCAAGACCCGACGCAGCACGACAATCAGCCCCAGCATTTT. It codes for CASSQDPTQHDNQPQHF.

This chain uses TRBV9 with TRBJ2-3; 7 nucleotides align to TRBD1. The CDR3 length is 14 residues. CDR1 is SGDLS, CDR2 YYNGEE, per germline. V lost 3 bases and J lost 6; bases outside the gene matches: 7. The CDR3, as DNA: TGTGCCAGCAGCGCAGGACAGGCGGCGGATACGCAGTATTTT. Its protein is CASSAGQAADTQYF.

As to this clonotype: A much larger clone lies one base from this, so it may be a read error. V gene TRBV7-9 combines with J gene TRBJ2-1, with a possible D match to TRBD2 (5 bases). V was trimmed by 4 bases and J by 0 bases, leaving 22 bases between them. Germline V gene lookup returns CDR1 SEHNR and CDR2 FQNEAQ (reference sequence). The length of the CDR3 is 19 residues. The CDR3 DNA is TGTGCCAGCAGCTCCGAAGCCCGGGCTAGCAGGAGCTCCTACAATGAGCAGTTCTTC. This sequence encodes CASSSEARASRSSYNEQFF.

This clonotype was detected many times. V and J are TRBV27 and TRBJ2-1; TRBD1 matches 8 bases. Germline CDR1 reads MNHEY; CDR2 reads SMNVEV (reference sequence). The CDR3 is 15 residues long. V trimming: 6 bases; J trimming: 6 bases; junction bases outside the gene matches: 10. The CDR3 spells CASSLPPTGGNEQFF. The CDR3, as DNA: TGTGCCAGCAGCCTACCACCTACAGGGGGCAATGAGCAGTTCTTC.

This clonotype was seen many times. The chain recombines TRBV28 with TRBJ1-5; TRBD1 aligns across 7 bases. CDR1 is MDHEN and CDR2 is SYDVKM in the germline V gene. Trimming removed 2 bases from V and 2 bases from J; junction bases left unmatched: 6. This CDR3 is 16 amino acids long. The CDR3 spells CASSLRPTGRNQPQHF. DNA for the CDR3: TGTGCCAGCAGTTTACGCCCGACAGGGCGCAATCAGCCCCAGCATTTT. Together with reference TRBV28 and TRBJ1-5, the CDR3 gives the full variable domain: DVKVTQSSRYLVKRTGEKVFLECVQDMDHENMFWYRQDPGLGLRLIYFSYDVKMKEKGDIPEGYSVSREKKERFSLILESASTNQTSMYLCASSLRPTGRNQPQHFGDGTRLSIL.

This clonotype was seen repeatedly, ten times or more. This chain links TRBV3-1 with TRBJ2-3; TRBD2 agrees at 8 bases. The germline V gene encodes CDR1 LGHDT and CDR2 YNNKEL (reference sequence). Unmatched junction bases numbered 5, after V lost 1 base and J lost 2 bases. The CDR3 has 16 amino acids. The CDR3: CASSQGLAGNTDTQYF. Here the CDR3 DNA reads TGTGCCAGCAGCCAAGGATTAGCGGGGAACACAGATACGCAGTATTTT.

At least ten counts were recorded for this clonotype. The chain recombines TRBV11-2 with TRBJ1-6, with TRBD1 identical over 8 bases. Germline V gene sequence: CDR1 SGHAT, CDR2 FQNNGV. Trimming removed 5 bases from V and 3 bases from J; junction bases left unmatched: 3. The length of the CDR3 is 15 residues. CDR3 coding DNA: TGTGCCAGCAGCCCTACAGGGGGCTATAATTCACCCCTCCACTTT. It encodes CASSPTGGYNSPLHF.